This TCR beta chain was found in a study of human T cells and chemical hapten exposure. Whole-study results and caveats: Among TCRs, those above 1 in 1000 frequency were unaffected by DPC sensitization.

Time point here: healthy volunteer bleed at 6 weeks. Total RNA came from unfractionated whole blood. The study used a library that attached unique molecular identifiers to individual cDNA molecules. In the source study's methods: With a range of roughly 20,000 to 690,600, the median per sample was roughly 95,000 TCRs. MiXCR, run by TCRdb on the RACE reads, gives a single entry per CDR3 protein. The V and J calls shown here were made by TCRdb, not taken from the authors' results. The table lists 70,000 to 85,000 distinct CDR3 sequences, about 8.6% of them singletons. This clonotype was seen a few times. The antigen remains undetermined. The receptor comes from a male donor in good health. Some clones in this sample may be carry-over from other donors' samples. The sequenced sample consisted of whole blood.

CDR3 loop: CAISGTSGESYNEQFF. The CDR3 region has the DNA TGTGCCATCAGTGGGACTAGCGGGGAGTCCTACAATGAGCAGTTCTTC. This chain links TRBV10-3 with TRBJ2-1; 12 bases are shared with TRBD2. CDR3 size: 16 residues. Germline values: CDR1 ENHRY, CDR2 SYGVKD. V lost 4 bases to trimming and J lost 1 base; unmatched junction nucleotides: 2.